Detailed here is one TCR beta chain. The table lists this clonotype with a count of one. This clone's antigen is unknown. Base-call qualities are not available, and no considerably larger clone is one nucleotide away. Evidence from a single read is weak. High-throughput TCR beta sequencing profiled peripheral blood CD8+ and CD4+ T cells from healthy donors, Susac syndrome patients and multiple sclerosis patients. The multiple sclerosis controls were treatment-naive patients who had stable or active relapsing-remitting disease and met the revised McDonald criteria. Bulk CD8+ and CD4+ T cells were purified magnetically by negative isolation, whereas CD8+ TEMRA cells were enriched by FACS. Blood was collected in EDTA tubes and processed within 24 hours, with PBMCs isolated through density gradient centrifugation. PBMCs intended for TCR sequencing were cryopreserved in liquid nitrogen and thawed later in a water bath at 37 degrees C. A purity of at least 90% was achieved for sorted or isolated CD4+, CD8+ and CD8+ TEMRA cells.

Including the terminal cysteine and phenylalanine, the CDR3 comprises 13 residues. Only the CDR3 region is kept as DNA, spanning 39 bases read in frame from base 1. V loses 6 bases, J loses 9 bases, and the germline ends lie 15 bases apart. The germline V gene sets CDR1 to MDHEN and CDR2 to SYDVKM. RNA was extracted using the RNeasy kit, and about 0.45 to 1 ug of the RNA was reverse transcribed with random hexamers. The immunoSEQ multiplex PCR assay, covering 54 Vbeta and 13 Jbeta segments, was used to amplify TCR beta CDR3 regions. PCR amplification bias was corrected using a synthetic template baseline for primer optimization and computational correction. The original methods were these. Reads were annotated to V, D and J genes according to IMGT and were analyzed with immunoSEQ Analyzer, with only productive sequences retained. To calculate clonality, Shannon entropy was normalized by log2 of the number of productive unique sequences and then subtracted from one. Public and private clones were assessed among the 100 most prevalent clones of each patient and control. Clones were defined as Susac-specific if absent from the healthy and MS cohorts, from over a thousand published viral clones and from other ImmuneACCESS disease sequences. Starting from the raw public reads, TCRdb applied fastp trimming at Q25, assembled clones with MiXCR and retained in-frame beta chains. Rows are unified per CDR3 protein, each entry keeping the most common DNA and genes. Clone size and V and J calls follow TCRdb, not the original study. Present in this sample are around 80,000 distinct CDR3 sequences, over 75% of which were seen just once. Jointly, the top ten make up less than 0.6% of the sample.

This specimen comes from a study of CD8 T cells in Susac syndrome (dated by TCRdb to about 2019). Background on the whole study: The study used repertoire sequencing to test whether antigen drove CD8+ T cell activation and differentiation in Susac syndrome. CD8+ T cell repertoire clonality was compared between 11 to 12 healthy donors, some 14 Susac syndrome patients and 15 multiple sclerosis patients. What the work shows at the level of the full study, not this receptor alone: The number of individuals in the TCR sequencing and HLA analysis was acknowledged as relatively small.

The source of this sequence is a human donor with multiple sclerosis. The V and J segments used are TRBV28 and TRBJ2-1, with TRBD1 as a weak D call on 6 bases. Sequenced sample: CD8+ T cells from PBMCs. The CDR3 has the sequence CASSRRVGGEQFF. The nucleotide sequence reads TGTGCCAGCAGCCGGCGGGTAGGGGGTGAGCAGTTCTTC.